This TCR beta chain was obtained from a study of Graves' ophthalmopathy and Graves' hyperthyroidism. This clonotype was seen repeatedly, ten times or more. Uncontrolled infections, pregnancy, lactation or other autoimmune diseases led to patient exclusion. Beta-chain TCR CDR3 regions were amplified from RNA transcripts. Second-round multiplex PCR followed a first-round RT-PCR using HTBI primers. TCRdb re-called the multiplex PCR reads through MiXCR, storing one row per CDR3 protein. This table holds 650,000 to 800,000 distinct CDR3 sequences, about 41% found once. The TCR originated in an adult man with Graves' ophthalmopathy. The specimen sequenced was peripheral blood.

CDR3 region: CSVPGGGYTF. The CDR3 nucleotides read TGCAGCGTGCCAGGGGGCGGCTACACCTTC. This chain joins TRBV29-1 and TRBJ1-2; 8 bases line up with TRBD1. This CDR3 is built from 10 residues. The ends lost 6 bases at V and 8 bases at J; junction bases unmatched: 2. The germline V gene encodes CDR1 SQVTM and CDR2 ANQGSEA.